These T cell receptor beta chains were read from a single sample in a study of T cell repertoires in cytomegalovirus infection. These TCRs' antigens remain unknown. MiXCR, run by TCRdb on the reads, gives a single entry per CDR3 protein. The sample records approximately 990,000 distinct CDR3 sequences, more than 25% being singletons. The sequences come from cultured CD8+ T cells from PBMCs, collected from culture after CMV antigen stimulation. Receptors were obtained from a human donor in good health (CMV status not recorded). Some clones in this sample may be carry-over from other donors' samples. Each CDR3 is given with its conserved first and last residue. The D gene is left open where the match is weak. Clone sizes are given selectively: once, few, many, or a class where the clone is expanded.

D | size | J | V | DNA | CDR3
. | many | TRBJ1-4 | TRBV5-8 | TGTGCCAGCAGCTTGGTGGTCCTGGGATGGAATGAAAAACTGTTTTTT | CASSLVVLGWNEKLFF
. | . | TRBJ2-7 | TRBV6-1 | TGTGCCAGCAATTCAGGTAACAGTCGGGACGAGCAGTACTTC | CASNSGNSRDEQYF
. | few | TRBJ2-5 | TRBV7-9 | TGTGCCAGCAGCTTAGAAGGCCCCCGGTGGACCCAGTACTTC | CASSLEGPRWTQYF
. | few | TRBJ1-1 | TRBV5-5 | TGTGCCAGCAGCTTGCGTTACAGCCTTAACACTGAAGCTTTCTTT | CASSLRYSLNTEAFF
. | . | TRBJ2-2 | TRBV9 | TGTGCCAGCAGCCGTGCCCAGTTGACCGGGGAGCTGTTTTTT | CASSRAQLTGELFF
TRBD1 | few | TRBJ1-5 | TRBV7-6 | TGTGCTAGCAGCACAGGGGGCGTGAGCAATCAGCCCCAGCATTTT | CASSTGGVSNQPQHF
. | few | TRBJ1-1 | TRBV6-2/TRBV6-3 | TGTGCCAGCAGTATCCGGACAAGGCCCCTCGGCACTGAAGCTTTCTTT | CASSIRTRPLGTEAFF
. | . | TRBJ1-2 | TRBV14 | TGTGCCAGCAGCCAGTTTGGAGGGGCGGACGACTATGGCTACACCTTC | CASSQFGGADDYGYTF
. | few | TRBJ2-1 | TRBV7-9 | TGTGCCAGCAGCGGTAGTGAGTTCCAGGGGTCCTACAATGAGCAGTTCTTC | CASSGSEFQGSYNEQFF
. | . | TRBJ1-1 | TRBV7-9 | TGTGCCAGCAGACCCAAGTGGGGGGGATTAAATGAGAACACTGAAGCTTTCTTT | CASRPKWGGLNENTEAFF
. | many | TRBJ1-2 | TRBV7-9 | TGTGCCAGCAGCTTATATGCCGCAGCTAACTATGGCTACACCTTC | CASSLYAAANYGYTF
. | few | TRBJ1-4 | TRBV11-2 | TGTGCCAGCGGTACCCCGGGCGCTGATGAAAAACTGTTTTTT | CASGTPGADEKLFF
. | few | TRBJ2-5 | TRBV12-3/TRBV12-4 | TGTGCCAGCAGCCCACATAGAGGGGGTCCCTCTCAAGAGACCCAGTACTTC | CASSPHRGGPSQETQYF
. | . | TRBJ1-2 | TRBV6-5 | TGTGCCAGCAGTTACTCTGGGGGGCCAAGCTATGGCTACACCTTC | CASSYSGGPSYGYTF
. | few | TRBJ1-1 | TRBV5-4 | TGTGCCAGCAGCTTGATACAGGGAAACACTGAAGCTTTCTTT | CASSLIQGNTEAFF
. | few | TRBJ1-2 | TRBV25-1 | TGTGCCAGCAGTGAATGGGACGGTGTCTATGGCTACACCTTC | CASSEWDGVYGYTF
TRBD1 | many | TRBJ1-2 | TRBV28 | TGTGCCAGCAGTCCTGGGACAGTAAACTATGGCTACACCTTC | CASSPGTVNYGYTF
. | . | TRBJ2-2 | TRBV6-1 | TGTGCCAGCAGTGAAGTCGAGTTGGTCGGGGAGCGGTTTTTT | CASSEVELVGERFF
TRBD1 | . | TRBJ2-7 | TRBV4-1 | TGCGCCAGCAGCCAACCAGACAGGGCGGGTGAGCAGTACTTC | CASSQPDRAGEQYF
. | many | TRBJ1-1 | TRBV6-1 | TGTGCCAGCAGGCCGAACACTGAAGCTTTCTTT | CASRPNTEAFF
. | . | TRBJ2-6 | TRBV24-1 | TGTGCCACCAGTGACCCTACAGGTACCCTCAGTGGGGCCAACGTCCTGACTTTC | CATSDPTGTLSGANVLTF
. | few | TRBJ2-7 | TRBV7-9 | TGTGCCAGCAGCTTAGCAGGGTTCGAGCAGTACTTC | CASSLAGFEQYF
TRBD1 | . | TRBJ1-2 | TRBV7-9 | TGTGCCAACAGCCCCGGACAGGGAATCAGCTACACCTTC | CANSPGQGISYTF
. | . | TRBJ1-2 | TRBV7-2 | TGTGCCAGCAGCGGAATCCAACCGGATTTGCCCTATAGCTACACCTTC | CASSGIQPDLPYSYTF
TRBD1 | few | TRBJ1-2 | TRBV6-5 | TGTGCCAGCAGACGACGGGACAGCCCCTATGGCTACACCTTC | CASRRRDSPYGYTF
. | few | TRBJ2-5 | TRBV7-6 | TGTGCCAGCAGGTCTTCCTGGATACGTGAAGAGACCCAGTACTTC | CASRSSWIREETQYF
TRBD1 | . | TRBJ1-5 | TRBV12-3/TRBV12-4 | TGTGCCAGCAGTTGGGGGACAGATCAGCCCCAGCATTTT | CASSWGTDQPQHF
TRBD1 | few | TRBJ1-1 | TRBV15 | TGTGCCACCAGCAGGGGACAGGGAGGCTATGGCACTGAAGCTTTCTTT | CATSRGQGGYGTEAFF
TRBD1 | few | TRBJ2-2 | TRBV12-3/TRBV12-4 | TGTGCCAGCAGGAGACAGGGGAGGAACACCGGGGAGCTGTTTTTT | CASRRQGRNTGELFF
. | . | TRBJ2-4 | TRBV3-1 | TGTGCCAGCAGCCAAGAGGGTTTTATTCAGTACTTC | CASSQEGFIQYF
TRBD1 | . | TRBJ1-5 | TRBV4-1 | TGCGCCAGCAGCCAAGACCTCAGGGGGCGCAGAGAGCCCCAGCATTTT | CASSQDLRGRREPQHF
TRBD2 | . | TRBJ2-5 | TRBV20-1 | TGCAGAGCAGCAGGGACTAGCGGGGAGCAAGAGACCCAGTACTTC | CRAAGTSGEQETQYF
TRBD1 | . | TRBJ1-2 | TRBV7-9 | TGTGCCAGCAGCTTAGAAGGATACGGGACAGAGGTTTATGGCTACACCTTC | CASSLEGYGTEVYGYTF
. | . | TRBJ1-5 | TRBV7-9 | TGTGCCAGCAGCACCACAGGGTTTACTCAGCCCCAGCATTTT | CASSTTGFTQPQHF
TRBD2 | . | TRBJ2-1 | TRBV29-1 | TGCAGCGTTGTAGCGGGGGTGGCAAATGAGCAGTTCTTC | CSVVAGVANEQFF
. | . | TRBJ2-6 | TRBV12-3/TRBV12-4 | TGTGCCAGCACCGCGTCTGGGGCCAACGTCCTGACTTTC | CASTASGANVLTF
. | . | TRBJ1-4 | TRBV7-6 | TGTGCCAGCAGCTTAAGGGGAGGTGAAAAACTGTATTTT | CASSLRGGEKLYF
TRBD2 | many | TRBJ2-1 | TRBV7-2 | TGTGCCAGCAGCTTAGCGAGTAGCGGGGAGACGTTCTTC | CASSLASSGETFF
. | many | TRBJ1-6 | TRBV7-2 | TGTGCCAGCAGCTTAGCCGGGCAGGGATACTATAATTCACCCCTCCACTTT | CASSLAGQGYYNSPLHF
. | few | TRBJ1-4 | TRBV4-1 | TGCGCCAGCAGCCAAGATTCCCCGGGGTTGGGTGAAAAACTGTTTTTT | CASSQDSPGLGEKLFF
. | . | TRBJ2-2 | TRBV27 | TGTGCCAGCAGTTTAGGCCAGGAAACCGGGGAGCTGTTTTTT | CASSLGQETGELFF
. | few | TRBJ2-5 | TRBV28 | TGTGCCAGCAGTTTATGGGGAACAGGGACGGAGACCCAGTACTTC | CASSLWGTGTETQYF
TRBD1 | . | TRBJ2-5 | TRBV24-1 | TGTGCCACCAGTGATTTTCTCCGGGACAGGGGGCCACCTCAAGAGACCCAGTACTTC | CATSDFLRDRGPPQETQYF
. | few | TRBJ1-1 | TRBV19 | TGTGCCAGTAGTATACGTCCAGGAGTGAACACTGAAGCTTTCTTT | CASSIRPGVNTEAFF
. | . | TRBJ1-6 | TRBV12-3/TRBV12-4 | TGTGCCAGCAGTCCGGGACGGGGGATTTCACCCCTCCACTTT | CASSPGRGISPLHF
. | many | TRBJ2-1 | TRBV6-1 | TGTGCCAGCAACCTCCTTAGTACCTACAATGAGCAGTTCTTC | CASNLLSTYNEQFF
TRBD1 | few | TRBJ1-2 | TRBV27 | TGTGCCAGCAGTTTCCAGCAACAGGGGTTTGATGGCTACACCTTC | CASSFQQQGFDGYTF
TRBD1 | many | TRBJ1-2 | TRBV7-9 | TGTGCCAGCAGCTTGGGGACAGGGGGTCCCTATGGCTACACCTTC | CASSLGTGGPYGYTF
. | . | TRBJ1-3 | TRBV15 | TGTGCCATCAACGACATCTCTGGAAACACCATATATTTT | CAINDISGNTIYF
. | few | TRBJ1-2 | TRBV4-1 | TGCGCCAGCAGCCCCCCGGGGAGGGGCGCGGATGGCTACACCTTC | CASSPPGRGADGYTF